Presented here are 17 T cell receptor beta chains from one specimen sequenced in a study of T cells in Graves' hyperthyroidism and ophthalmopathy. From RNA transcripts, TCR beta CDR3 regions were amplified. Researchers ran a first-round RT-PCR on the TCR CDR3 using the HTBI primer set. Via MiXCR, TCRdb re-called the multiplex PCR reads, giving one row per CDR3 protein. The sample yields approximately 480,000 distinct CDR3 sequences, about 20% seen once. Sequencing used blood. Every receptor here comes from a man aged 18 to 35 with Graves' hyperthyroidism.

The chain carries TRBV18 and TRBJ1-2; a weak D match, TRBD1 (6 bases). This CDR3 has 15 residues. The V end lost 2 bases, the J end lost 2 bases, and 12 bases lay between the germline ends. Germline lookup yields CDR1 KGHSH and CDR2 LQKENI. CDR3 sequence reads: CASSPGERGNYGYTF. The CDR3 DNA reads TGTGCCAGCTCACCAGGAGAGAGGGGGAACTATGGCTACACCTTC. Variable domain in full (rest from reference TRBV18 and TRBJ1-2): NAGVMQNPRHLVRRRGQEARLRCSPMKGHSHVYWYRQLPEEGLKFMVYLQKENIIDESGMPKERFSAEFPKEGPSILRIQQVVRGDSAAYFCASSPGERGNYGYTFGSGTRLTVV.

This clonotype has a handful of counts. The chain recombines TRBV2 with TRBJ1-5; 8 bases match TRBD1. Germline CDR1 and CDR2: SNHLY and FYNNEI. The ends lost 1 base at V and 14 bases at J; junction bases unmatched: 1. This CDR3 comprises 11 residues. CDR3 DNA: TGTGCCAGCAGTGAAGGACAGGGGAAGCATTTT. Amino acid sequence: CASSEGQGKHF.

This clonotype was seen at least ten times. CDR3: CASSLTGAEYGYTF. The CDR3 bases are TGCGCCAGCAGCCTCACGGGGGCGGAATATGGCTACACCTTC. The chain couples TRBV5-1 to TRBJ1-2; perhaps TRBD1 as D (6 bases). The CDR3 length is 14 residues. With 4 bases removed from V and 5 bases from J, the gap between germline ends came to 15 bases. Per the germline V gene, CDR1 is SGHRS and CDR2 is YFSETQ.

This clonotype was observed a handful of times. A much larger clone sits a single nucleotide away, making a read error possible. The rearrangement joins TRBV9 to TRBJ2-2; D is uncertain. CDR1 SGDLS and CDR2 YYNGEE come from the germline V gene. The CDR3 runs to 14 residues. The CDR3 nucleotides are TGTGCCAGCGGCGTAGCAGGGAACACCGGGGAGCTGTTTTTT. As protein: CASGVAGNTGELFF.

The V call is TRBV12-3 or TRBV12-4, the J call TRBJ2-5; TRBD2 matches 9 bases. The CDR3 has 17 amino acids. V was pared by 1 base and J by 4 bases, with 10 bases of the junction left unmatched. The CDR3 here is CASSLGPAGLAGETQYF. The DNA of the CDR3 is TGTGCCAGCAGTTTAGGCCCGGCGGGACTAGCAGGAGAGACCCAGTACTTC.

This clonotype was found a few times. The chain combines TRBV11-1 with TRBJ2-6; the D call may be TRBD1 or TRBD2 (6 bases each). Germline CDR1 SGHAT, CDR2 FQDESV (reference sequence). Trimming shortened V by 3 bases and J by 1 base, and 13 bases separated the two germline ends. The CDR3 is made up of 17 amino acids. As DNA, the CDR3 is TGTGCCAGCAGCTTTACGGGGGCCGTGTCTGGGGCCAACGTCCTGACTTTC. It yields the protein CASSFTGAVSGANVLTF.

This clonotype was seen at least ten times. Written as DNA, the CDR3 is TGTGCCTGGAGCGCCCCTCCGGGCTATGGCTACACCTTC. Its translation: CAWSAPPGYGYTF. This chain joins TRBV30 and TRBJ1-2; no clear D. Germline-derived CDR1 and CDR2 are GTSNPN and SVGIG (reference sequence). The CDR3 has 13 amino acids. Trimming removed 3 bases from V and 4 bases from J, with 12 bases in between.

At least ten counts were recorded for this clonotype. This chain joins TRBV2 and TRBJ2-3; D uncertain. Germline CDR1 and CDR2: SNHLY and FYNNEI. V was cut by 8 bases and J by 6 bases, with 15 bases left in between. The CDR3 extends over 13 amino acids. In DNA form, the CDR3 reads TGTGCCAGCTTCAAGGGCCTTGGGGATACGCAGTATTTT. Its translation is CASFKGLGDTQYF.

This clonotype was recorded at least ten times. V gene TRBV27 combines with J gene TRBJ2-5; 8 positions match TRBD1. V trimming: 6 bases; J trimming: 5 bases; junction bases outside the gene matches: 11. This CDR3 comprises 15 residues. The germline V gene encodes CDR1 MNHEY and CDR2 SMNVEV (reference sequence). The CDR3 DNA follows: TGTGCCAGCAGGGTGGACAGGGAGTTGAGGGAGACCCAGTACTTC. It yields the protein CASRVDRELRETQYF.

The chain has TRBV19 and TRBJ2-7, with 11 bases matching TRBD1. Trimming took 5 bases from V and 7 from J; bases not matched to a gene: 10. The CDR3 contains 15 residues. The germline gives CDR1 LNHDA, CDR2 SQIVND (reference sequence). DNA for the CDR3: TGTGCCAGTAGTCCCCGGACAGGGGGCGTTGAGGAGCAGTACTTC. Translation: CASSPRTGGVEEQYF.

The chain employs TRBV3-1 and TRBJ2-7; D remains unclear. Germline V gene sequence: CDR1 LGHDT, CDR2 YNNKEL (reference sequence). The CDR3 is made up of 13 amino acids. The V and J ends lost 0 bases and 5 bases respectively, with 8 bases between them. The DNA for the CDR3 is TGTGCCAGCAGCCAAGATCTTAGAAACGAGCAGTACTTC. Its protein is CASSQDLRNEQYF.

For this clonotype: This may come from a read error, since a much larger clone is one base off. The chain links TRBV6-4 to TRBJ2-7; D tentatively fits TRBD1 or TRBD2 (5 bases each). Looked up from germline, CDR1 is MRHNA and CDR2 is SNTAGT. The CDR3 totals 13 residues. Written as DNA, the CDR3 is TGTGCCGGCAGTTTCGGGGCGAAGCTCGAGCAGTACTTC. As protein: CAGSFGAKLEQYF.

Note on this clonotype: A read error may be the cause here, since a much bigger clone is one base away. The chain is built from TRBV2 and TRBJ1-5; TRBD1 is a possible D gene (6 bases). There are 15 residues in the CDR3. Germline CDR1 and CDR2: SNHLY and FYNNEI. CDR3 region: CASSVRGGENQPLHF. DNA for the CDR3: TGTGCCAGCAGTGTTCGAGGGGGGGAGAATCAGCCCCTGCATTTT. The variable domain in full, with the rest retrieved from reference TRBV2 and TRBJ1-5, is EPEVTQTPSHQVTQMGQEVILRCVPISNHLYFYWYRQILGQKVEFLVSFYNNEISEKSEIFDDQFSVERPDGSNFTLKIRSTKLEDSAMYFCASSVRGGENQPLHFGDGTRLSIL.

This clonotype turned up a few times. The chain uses TRBV28 and TRBJ2-7; D remains ambiguous. V was pared by 1 base and J by 3 bases, with 10 bases between. CDR1 MDHEN and CDR2 SYDVKM come from the germline V gene. The CDR3 loop spans 14 amino acids. The CDR3 loop is CASSLSAGIYEQYF. In DNA form, the CDR3 reads TGTGCCAGCAGTTTATCGGCAGGTATCTACGAGCAGTACTTC.

At least ten counts were recorded for this clonotype. The CDR3 region has the DNA TGTGCCAGCAGTTCCGTTGGTCCTGATAATCAGCCCCAGCATTTT. Protein product: CASSSVGPDNQPQHF. The chain recombines TRBV12-3 or TRBV12-4 with TRBJ1-5; D remains unclear. CDR3 length equals 15 residues. The ends were cut back, 4 bases at V and 4 bases at J, with 14 bases in the middle.

This clonotype was counted only a few times. The chain has TRBV6-5 and TRBJ1-1; D is unresolved. Looked up from germline, CDR1 is MNHEY and CDR2 is SVGAGI. Trimming removed 2 bases at V and 2 bases at J, with 9 bases between. The CDR3 loop spans 14 amino acids. Here the CDR3 DNA reads TGTGCCAGCAGTTACCTCTCCCCCAACACTGAAGCTTTCTTT. Protein product: CASSYLSPNTEAFF.

In DNA form, the CDR3 reads TGTGCCAGCAGTCCCCGCCCCCGGCTAGCGGGGGGTGAGACCCAGTACTTC. Protein: CASSPRPRLAGGETQYF. This sequence joins TRBV6-1 and TRBJ2-5; TRBD2 aligns across 11 bases. V lost 5 bases, J lost 5 bases, and 13 bases stayed unmatched. Germline CDR1 and CDR2: MNHNS and SASEGT. The CDR3 contains 17 residues.